A single sample is the source of the 29 T cell receptor beta chains below, sequenced in a study of blood T cell repertoires in COVID-19 (TCRdb year 2020). Library construction relied on the immunoSEQ multiplex PCR assay. The immuneACCESS repertoire file appears here via TCRdb, limited to in-frame rearrangements. These files lack a portion of the clones; in checked studies, under half of the deficit traces to unresolved V genes, and the cause of the others is not known. Recorded for this sample are about 160,000 clones; roughly four fifths of them occurred a single time. Of the sample, about 20% falls within the top ten clones. Sequenced sample: peripheral blood. All receptors come from a woman older than 75 with acute or convalescent COVID-19.

The chain combines TRBV3-1 (or the pseudogene TRBV3-2) with TRBJ2-7; 13 bases match TRBD2. The CDR3 has 15 residues. V lost 4 bases to trimming and J lost 4 bases; unmatched junction nucleotides: 4. Germline V gene sequence: CDR1 LGHDT, CDR2 YNNKEL (reference sequence). DNA for the CDR3: TGTGCCAGCAGCCTAGGGACTAGCGGGATTTACGAGCAGTACTTC. It codes for CASSLGTSGIYEQYF.

The V call is TRBV12-5, the J call TRBJ1-2, with 9 bases fitting TRBD1. The germline V gene has CDR1 LGHNT and CDR2 FRNRAP. This CDR3 has 17 residues. The V segment lost 7 bases and the J segment 3 bases; nucleotides outside the gene matches: 15. CDR3 protein: CASVPFGTGFRDYGYTF. Here the CDR3 DNA reads TGTGCTAGTGTCCCTTTCGGGACAGGGTTTCGTGACTATGGCTACACCTTC.

This chain links TRBV11-2 with TRBJ2-1; 10 positions match TRBD2. Trimming at V came to 0 bases and at J to 12 bases, leaving 11 bases not matched to a gene. Germline loops: CDR1 SGHAT, CDR2 FQNNGV. The CDR3 has 16 residues. CDR3 region: CASSLDLGLATSWQFF. CDR3 coding DNA: TGTGCCAGCAGCTTAGACTTGGGACTAGCGACTTCGTGGCAGTTCTTC.

This chain joins TRBV5-6 and TRBJ2-1; 9 bases map to TRBD2. The CDR3 runs 15 residues. Losses at the gene ends were 5 bases for V and 8 bases for J; bases not matched to a gene: 11. Germline CDR1 reads SGHDT; CDR2 reads YYEEEE. CDR3 loop: CASSFSGGGRDEQFF. The CDR3 DNA is TGTGCCAGCAGTTTTAGCGGGGGCGGCCGGGATGAGCAGTTCTTC.

This clone was counted a single time. The genes are TRBV4-1 and TRBJ1-4; D ambiguous. This CDR3 has 16 amino acids. Looked up from germline, CDR1 is MGHRA and CDR2 is YSYEKL. Trimming removed 1 base at V and 5 bases at J, with 14 bases between. CDR3 nucleotides: TGCGCCAGCAGCCAAGTCGTGGCAGGCTCGAATGAAAAACTGTTTTTT. Residues: CASSQVVAGSNEKLFF.

The chain carries TRBV5-1 and TRBJ1-1, with 9 nucleotides matching TRBD1. Germline CDR1 SGHRS, CDR2 YFSETQ. The ends lost 1 base at V and 2 bases at J; junction bases unmatched: 9. This CDR3 contains 17 residues. DNA for the CDR3: TGCGCCAGCAGCTTGCACCACAGGGGGCTAGGAAACACTGAAGCTTTCTTT. It specifies CASSLHHRGLGNTEAFF.

The gene calls are TRBV9 and TRBJ2-1; 7 bases match TRBD1. J gave up 6 bases and V 3 bases, and 6 bases lay outside the gene matches. The CDR3 sequence is 14 residues long. CDR1 is SGDLS, CDR2 YYNGEE, per germline. The CDR3 sequence: CASSGRQGTNEQFF. The CDR3 coding sequence is TGTGCCAGCAGCGGACGACAGGGAACCAATGAGCAGTTCTTC.

This sequence joins TRBV7-9 and TRBJ1-3, with D unclear. CDR1 is SEHNR, CDR2 FQNEAQ, per germline (reference sequence). The CDR3 has 13 amino acids. Trimming shortened V by 6 bases and J by 2 bases, and 8 bases separated the two germline ends. The CDR3 sequence: CASRAGAGNTIYF. CDR3 DNA sequence: TGTGCCAGCAGGGCGGGAGCTGGAAACACCATATATTTT.

With respect to this clone: Other DNA variants within this sample encode the same CDR3. This chain links TRBV5-1 with TRBJ2-5; 8 bases map to TRBD1. The CDR3 consists of 14 residues. Germline V lookup: CDR1 SGHRS, CDR2 YFSETQ. V lost 5 bases, J lost 1 base, and 4 bases stayed unmatched. As DNA, the CDR3 is TGCGCCAGCAGTTCAACAGGGGGCCAAGAGACCCAGTACTTC. Its translation is CASSSTGGQETQYF.

This clone was detected only a few times. The chain carries TRBV10-2 and TRBJ1-2, with 8 bases that match TRBD1. Losses at the gene ends were 5 bases for V and 4 bases for J; bases not matched to a gene: 6. This CDR3 region has 14 residues. Germline CDR1 WSHSY, CDR2 SAAADI. The CDR3 protein is CASSQDRASYGYTF. CDR3 sequence (DNA): TGCGCCAGCAGTCAGGACAGGGCGAGCTATGGCTACACCTTC.

Only a few counts were recorded for this clone. The genes are TRBV7-2 and TRBJ2-1, with 9 bases fitting TRBD1. From germline, CDR1 is SGHTA and CDR2 FQGNSA. The V segment lost 0 bases and the J segment 2 bases; nucleotides outside the gene matches: 2. The CDR3 extends over 16 amino acids. CDR3 residues: CASSLAGTGTYNEQFF. In nucleotides, the CDR3 is TGTGCCAGCAGCTTAGCGGGGACAGGGACCTACAATGAGCAGTTCTTC. Based on the CDR3 plus reference TRBV7-2 and TRBJ2-1, the full variable domain is GAGVSQSPSNKVTEKGKDVELRCDPISGHTALYWYRQSLGQGLEFLIYFQGNSAPDKSGLPSDRFSAERTGGSVSTLTIQRTQQEDSAVYLCASSLAGTGTYNEQFFGPGTRLTVL.

The rearrangement links TRBV7-6 to TRBJ1-5; tentative D call: TRBD1 (5 bases). Trimming cost V 0 bases and J 1 base, with 10 bases left between them. CDR3 size: 16 residues. Germline values: CDR1 SGHVS, CDR2 FNYEAQ. The chain's CDR3 is CASSLAGGVSNQPQHF. The CDR3 DNA reads as TGTGCCAGCAGCTTAGCGGGGGGAGTGAGCAATCAGCCCCAGCATTTT.

This chain connects TRBV4-1 to TRBJ2-2; 9 bases align to TRBD2. With V trimmed by 0 bases and J by 7 bases, 6 bases remained unmatched. The V gene's germline CDR1 is MGHRA and CDR2 YSYEKL. The CDR3 extends over 16 amino acids. This CDR3 is CASSQDLAGLDGELFF. CDR3 coding DNA: TGCGCCAGCAGCCAAGATCTAGCGGGATTAGACGGGGAGCTGTTTTTT.

The rearrangement uses TRBV6-6 and TRBJ2-1; no clear D. The CDR3 sequence is 13 residues long. Deletions cut 6 bases from V and 8 bases from J, with 14 bases between. Germline V CDR1 and CDR2: MNHNY, SVGAGI (reference sequence). CDR3 region: CASRNVVSDEQFF. The CDR3 DNA follows: TGTGCCAGCAGAAACGTAGTATCCGATGAGCAGTTCTTC.

In nucleotides, the CDR3 is TGTGCCAGCAGTGAGGTACAGAAATACGAGCAGTACTTC. Its translation is CASSEVQKYEQYF. This rearrangement joins TRBV25-1 to TRBJ2-7; D ambiguous. The CDR3 runs 13 residues. V was shortened by 3 bases and J by 4 bases, with 10 bases between the two germline ends. Germline V gene lookup returns CDR1 MGHDK and CDR2 SYGVNS.

V gene TRBV5-1 combines with J gene TRBJ2-5, with a weak D call TRBD2 (5 bases). The CDR3 length is 15 residues. Germline CDR1 and CDR2: SGHRS and YFSETQ. Trimming cost V 0 bases and J 2 bases, with 11 bases left between them. DNA of the CDR3: TGCGCCAGCAGCTTGGGGTCGGGGTTGCAAGAGACCCAGTACTTC. Protein sequence: CASSLGSGLQETQYF.

The chain uses TRBV9 and TRBJ2-2, with a possible D match to TRBD1 (6 bases). Trimming stripped 4 bases from V and 0 bases from J, with 16 bases between. The germline V gene encodes CDR1 SGDLS and CDR2 YYNGEE. The CDR3 has 17 residues. CDR3 amino acids: CASSTFQGLSNTGELFF. CDR3 nucleotides: TGTGCCAGCAGCACCTTCCAGGGGTTATCGAACACCGGGGAGCTGTTTTTT. The full variable domain, in which reference TRBV9 and TRBJ2-2 provide the parts outside the CDR3, is DSGVTQTPKHLITATGQRVTLRCSPRSGDLSVYWYQQSLDQGLQFLIQYYNGEERAKGNILERFSAQQFPDLHSELNLSSLELGDSALYFCASSTFQGLSNTGELFFGEGSRLTVL.

The chain carries TRBV12-3 or TRBV12-4 and TRBJ2-7; a possible D gene is TRBD1 (6 bases). V lost 6 bases and J lost 5, with 11 bases in between. CDR3 size: 12 residues. In DNA form, the CDR3 reads TGTGCCAGCAGCGGAACAGGGAACGAGCAGTACTTC. Protein product: CASSGTGNEQYF.

This chain joins TRBV10-1 and TRBJ2-1; 10 positions match TRBD1. Looked up from germline, CDR1 is WNHNN and CDR2 is SYGVQD (reference sequence). The CDR3 length is 14 residues. V shed 8 bases, J shed 1 base, and the junction held 2 bases outside the gene matches. The CDR3 nucleotides read TGCGCCAGCGGACAGGGGGAATCCTACAATGAGCAGTTCTTC. Protein product: CASGQGESYNEQFF.

The J gene is TRBJ2-3, the V gene TRBV4-1; 8 bases line up with TRBD2. CDR3 size: 16 residues. CDR1 is MGHRA and CDR2 is YSYEKL in the germline V gene. Trimming cost V 0 bases and J 4 bases; bases outside gene matches: 6. For the CDR3, the DNA is TGCGCCAGCAGCCAAGATGGGACTAGTGGAGCAGATACGCAGTATTTT. Translation gives CASSQDGTSGADTQYF.

The chain recombines TRBV9 with TRBJ1-1; D remains ambiguous. The CDR3 has 16 residues. Trimming removed 3 bases at V and 0 bases at J, with 15 bases between. In germline, CDR1 is SGDLS, CDR2 YYNGEE. CDR3 DNA sequence: TGTGCCAGCAGCGCTGATGGCGGAGGAGTGAACACTGAAGCTTTCTTT. The encoded protein is CASSADGGGVNTEAFF.

This chain connects TRBV7-2 to TRBJ2-2; D unresolved. Germline values: CDR1 SGHTA, CDR2 FQGNSA. With 3 bases removed from V and 1 base from J, the gap between germline ends came to 6 bases. There are 14 residues in the CDR3. CDR3 sequence (DNA): TGTGCCAGCAGCTTTTACAGGAACACCGGGGAGCTGTTTTTT. It is translated as CASSFYRNTGELFF.

This clone has only one observation. The V and J genes are TRBV30 and TRBJ2-3; tentatively, D is TRBD1 (6 bases). CDR3 length equals 15 residues. V lost 1 base and J 4 bases, leaving 15 bases between the germline ends. Germline-derived CDR1 and CDR2 are GTSNPN and SVGIG (reference sequence). The DNA for the CDR3 is TGTGCCTGGAGTGCGGGCTTCCCAGGGGCAGATACGCAGTATTTT. It codes for CAWSAGFPGADTQYF.

The V and J genes are TRBV2 and TRBJ2-1; 12 positions match TRBD2. Germline V lookup: CDR1 SNHLY, CDR2 FYNNEI. V lost 6 bases, J lost 6 bases, and 3 bases stayed unmatched. The CDR3 consists of 14 residues. The CDR3 protein is CASRGLAGGNEQFF. The DNA of the CDR3 is TGTGCCAGCAGGGGACTAGCGGGTGGCAATGAGCAGTTCTTC.

The V and J genes are TRBV6-5 and TRBJ2-5; weak D call: TRBD1 (5 bases). The CDR3 is made up of 12 amino acids. Trimming removed 4 bases at V and 5 bases at J, with 8 bases between. Germline assignment: CDR1 MNHEY and CDR2 SVGAGI. Here the CDR3 reads CASSWGDETQYF. DNA for the CDR3: TGTGCCAGCAGTTGGGGCGACGAGACCCAGTACTTC.

The chain recombines TRBV6-5 with TRBJ2-5, with 9 bases that match TRBD2. V trimming: 2 bases; J trimming: 4 bases; junction bases outside the gene matches: 8. Germline V lookup: CDR1 MNHEY, CDR2 SVGAGI. The CDR3 extends over 16 amino acids. DNA for the CDR3: TGTGCCAGCAGTTACCGGGGGATAGCGGGAGTAGAGACCCAGTACTTC. Translated, it gives CASSYRGIAGVETQYF.

This clone was seen just once. The V gene is TRBV6-6, the J gene TRBJ1-2; tentative D call: TRBD1 (6 bases). The CDR3 totals 15 residues. Per germline, CDR1 MNHNY and CDR2 SVGAGI (reference sequence). Trimming left V 5 bases short and J 0 bases short, with 13 bases between. This CDR3 is CASSTYRATNYGYTF. The CDR3 bases are TGTGCCAGCAGTACTTACAGGGCAACTAACTATGGCTACACCTTC.

The V and J genes are TRBV11-3 and TRBJ2-1, with TRBD2 matching over 8 bases. The germline V gene encodes CDR1 SGHNT and CDR2 YENEEA. The trim removed 4 bases at V and 12 bases at J, leaving 17 bases unmatched. This CDR3 comprises 16 residues. DNA for the CDR3: TGTGCCAGCAGCTCCATGAGTGCGGGAGGTTCAGATCTGCAGTTCTTC. Amino acids: CASSSMSAGGSDLQFF.

The chain is built from TRBV25-1 and TRBJ1-1; 7 bases are a match to TRBD1. The CDR3 spans 14 residues. Germline V gene sequence: CDR1 MGHDK, CDR2 SYGVNS. V gave up 7 bases and J gave up 5 bases; unmatched junction bases: 10. CDR3 DNA sequence: TGTGCCAGCAAGGGGGCAGGGGGGTGGACTGAAGCTTTCTTT. Its protein product is CASKGAGGWTEAFF.